This record covers a single TCR beta chain. Its antigen is not identified. Per germline, CDR1 MNHEY and CDR2 SMNVEV (reference sequence). The CDR3 contains 13 residues. V was clipped by 4 bases and J by 3 bases, with 10 bases between them. Some clones are missing from TCRdb's copy, which holds only in-frame ones; the method was immunoSEQ multiplex PCR. The sample includes 100,000 or so clones, about 92% of them seen just once. This sample stems from a study of graft-versus-host responses after intestinal transplantation. This clonotype was obtained from a human donor who received an intestinal transplant. The input for sequencing was unstimulated CD8+ T cells sorted from spleen or lymph node cells, taken before intestinal transplant. The chain joins TRBV27 to TRBJ2-7; D is perhaps TRBD2 (5 bases). The CDR3 nucleotides read TGTGCCAGCAGTTATCGGGAAGACTACGAGCAGTACTTC. It encodes CASSYREDYEQYF.